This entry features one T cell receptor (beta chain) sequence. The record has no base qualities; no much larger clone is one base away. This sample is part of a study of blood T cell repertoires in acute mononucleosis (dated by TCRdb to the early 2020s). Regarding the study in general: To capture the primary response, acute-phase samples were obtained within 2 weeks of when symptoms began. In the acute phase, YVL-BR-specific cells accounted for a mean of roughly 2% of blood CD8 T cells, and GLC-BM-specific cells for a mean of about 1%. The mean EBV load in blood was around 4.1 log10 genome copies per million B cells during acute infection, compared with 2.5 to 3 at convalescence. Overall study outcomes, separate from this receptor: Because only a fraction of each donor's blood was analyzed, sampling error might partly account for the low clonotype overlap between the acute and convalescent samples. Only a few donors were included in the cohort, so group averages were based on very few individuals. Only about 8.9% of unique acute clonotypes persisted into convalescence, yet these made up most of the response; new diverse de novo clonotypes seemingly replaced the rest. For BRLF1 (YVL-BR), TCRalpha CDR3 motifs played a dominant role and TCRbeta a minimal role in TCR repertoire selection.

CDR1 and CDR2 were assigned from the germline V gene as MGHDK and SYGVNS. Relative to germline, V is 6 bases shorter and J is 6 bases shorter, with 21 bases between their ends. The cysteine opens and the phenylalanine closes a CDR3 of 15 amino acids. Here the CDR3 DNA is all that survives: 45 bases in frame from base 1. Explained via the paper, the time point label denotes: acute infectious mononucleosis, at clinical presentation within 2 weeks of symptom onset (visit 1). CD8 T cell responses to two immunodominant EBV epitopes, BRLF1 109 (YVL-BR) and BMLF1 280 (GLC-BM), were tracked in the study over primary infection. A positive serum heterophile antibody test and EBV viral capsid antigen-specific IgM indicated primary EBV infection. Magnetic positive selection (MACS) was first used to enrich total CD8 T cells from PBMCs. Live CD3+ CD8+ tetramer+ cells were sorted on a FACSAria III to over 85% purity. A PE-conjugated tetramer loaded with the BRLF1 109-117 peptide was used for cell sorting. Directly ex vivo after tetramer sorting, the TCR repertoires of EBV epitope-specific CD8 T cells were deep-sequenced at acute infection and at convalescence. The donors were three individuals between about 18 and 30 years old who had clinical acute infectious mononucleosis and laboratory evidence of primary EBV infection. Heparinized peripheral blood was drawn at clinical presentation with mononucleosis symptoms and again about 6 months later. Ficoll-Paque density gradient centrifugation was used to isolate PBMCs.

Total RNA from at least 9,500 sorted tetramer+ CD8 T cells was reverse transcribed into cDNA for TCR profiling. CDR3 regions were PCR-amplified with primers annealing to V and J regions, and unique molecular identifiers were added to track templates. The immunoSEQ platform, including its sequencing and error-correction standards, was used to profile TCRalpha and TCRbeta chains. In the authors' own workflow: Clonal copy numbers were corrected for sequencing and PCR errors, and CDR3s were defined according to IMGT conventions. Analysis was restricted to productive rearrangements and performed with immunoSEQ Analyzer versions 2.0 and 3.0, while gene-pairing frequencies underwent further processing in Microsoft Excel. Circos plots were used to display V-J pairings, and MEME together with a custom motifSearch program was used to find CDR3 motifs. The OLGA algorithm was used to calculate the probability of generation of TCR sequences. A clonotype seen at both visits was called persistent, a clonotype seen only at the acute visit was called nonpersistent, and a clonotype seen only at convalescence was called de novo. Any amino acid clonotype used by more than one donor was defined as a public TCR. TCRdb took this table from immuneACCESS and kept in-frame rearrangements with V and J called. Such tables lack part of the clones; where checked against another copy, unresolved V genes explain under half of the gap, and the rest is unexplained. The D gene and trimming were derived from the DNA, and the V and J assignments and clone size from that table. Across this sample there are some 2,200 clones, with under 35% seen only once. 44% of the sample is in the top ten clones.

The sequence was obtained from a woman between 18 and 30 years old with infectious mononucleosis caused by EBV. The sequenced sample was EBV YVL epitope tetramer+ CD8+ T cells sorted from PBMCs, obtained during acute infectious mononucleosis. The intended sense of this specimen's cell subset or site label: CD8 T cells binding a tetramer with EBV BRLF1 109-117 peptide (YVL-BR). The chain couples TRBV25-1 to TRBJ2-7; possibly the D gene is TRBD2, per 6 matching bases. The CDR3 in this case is CASRHPLGGASEQYF. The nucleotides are TGTGCCAGCAGACACCCTTTGGGGGGAGCAAGCGAGCAGTACTTC.